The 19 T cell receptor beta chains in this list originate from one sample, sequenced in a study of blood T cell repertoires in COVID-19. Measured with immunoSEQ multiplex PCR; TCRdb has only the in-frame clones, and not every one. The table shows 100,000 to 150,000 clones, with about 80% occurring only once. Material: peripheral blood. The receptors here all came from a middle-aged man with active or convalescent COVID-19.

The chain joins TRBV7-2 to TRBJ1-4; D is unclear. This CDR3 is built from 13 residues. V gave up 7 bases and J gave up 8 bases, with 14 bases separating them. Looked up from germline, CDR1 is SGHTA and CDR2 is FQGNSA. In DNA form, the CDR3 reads TGTGCCAGCACCCCACCCAACGAGGAAAAACTGTTTTTT. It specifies CASTPPNEEKLFF.

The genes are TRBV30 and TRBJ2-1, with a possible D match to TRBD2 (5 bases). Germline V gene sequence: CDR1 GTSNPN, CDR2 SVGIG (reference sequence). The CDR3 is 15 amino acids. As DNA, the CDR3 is TGTGCGACTCAGAGGGAGTCCATCTCCTACAATGAGCAGTTCTTC. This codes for CATQRESISYNEQFF.

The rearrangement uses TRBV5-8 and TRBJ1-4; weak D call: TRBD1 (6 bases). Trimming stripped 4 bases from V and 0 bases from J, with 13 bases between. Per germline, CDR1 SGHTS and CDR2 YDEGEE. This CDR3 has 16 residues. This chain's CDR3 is CASSRSRTATNEKLFF. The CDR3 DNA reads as TGTGCCAGCAGCCGATCCAGGACAGCAACTAATGAAAAACTGTTTTTT.

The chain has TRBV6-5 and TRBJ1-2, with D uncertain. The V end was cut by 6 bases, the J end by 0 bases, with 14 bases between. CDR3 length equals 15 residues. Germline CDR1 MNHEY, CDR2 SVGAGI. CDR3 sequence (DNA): TGTGCCAGCAGACTTGAGGACTTTGCTAACTATGGCTACACCTTC. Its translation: CASRLEDFANYGYTF.

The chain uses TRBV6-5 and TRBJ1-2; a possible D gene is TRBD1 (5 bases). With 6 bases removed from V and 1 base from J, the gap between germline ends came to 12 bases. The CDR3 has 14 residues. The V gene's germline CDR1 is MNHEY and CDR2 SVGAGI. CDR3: CASSPDNFNYGYTF. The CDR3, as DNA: TGTGCCAGCAGCCCGGACAACTTTAACTATGGCTACACCTTC.

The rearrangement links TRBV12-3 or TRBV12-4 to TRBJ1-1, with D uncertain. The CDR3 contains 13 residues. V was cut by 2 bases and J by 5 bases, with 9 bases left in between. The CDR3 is CASSLSAETEAFF. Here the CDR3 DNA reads TGTGCCAGCAGTTTAAGTGCAGAAACTGAAGCTTTCTTT.

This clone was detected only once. CDR3 sequence: CASSPRTGGTEAFF. CDR3 sequence (DNA): TGTGCCAGCAGTCCACGGACAGGGGGCACTGAAGCTTTCTTT. The V and J genes are TRBV6-1 and TRBJ1-1, with 10 positions matching TRBD1. The V gene end was trimmed by 5 bases and the J gene end by 4 bases; junction bases not matched to a gene: 4. CDR1 is MNHNS, CDR2 SASEGT, per germline. This CDR3 spans 14 amino acids.

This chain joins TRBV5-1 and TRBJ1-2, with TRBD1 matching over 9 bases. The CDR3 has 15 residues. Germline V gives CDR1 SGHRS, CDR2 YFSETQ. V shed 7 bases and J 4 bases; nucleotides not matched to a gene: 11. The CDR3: CASAITGGTRYGYTF. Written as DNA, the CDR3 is TGCGCCAGCGCCATTACAGGGGGCACTCGCTATGGCTACACCTTC.

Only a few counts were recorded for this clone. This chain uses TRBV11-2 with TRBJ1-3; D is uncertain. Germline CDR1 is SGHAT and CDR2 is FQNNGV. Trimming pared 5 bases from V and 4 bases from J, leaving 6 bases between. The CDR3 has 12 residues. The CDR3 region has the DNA TGTGCCAGCAGCGCGAAAGGAAACACCATATATTTT. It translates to CASSAKGNTIYF.

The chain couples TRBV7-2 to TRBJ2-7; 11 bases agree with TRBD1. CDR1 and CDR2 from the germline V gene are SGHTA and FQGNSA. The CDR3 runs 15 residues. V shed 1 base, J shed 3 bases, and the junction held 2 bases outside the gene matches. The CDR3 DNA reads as TGTGCCAGCAGCTTAGAGGGGACAGGGGGCTACGAGCAGTACTTC. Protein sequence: CASSLEGTGGYEQYF. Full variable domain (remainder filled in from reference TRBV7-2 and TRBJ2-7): GAGVSQSPSNKVTEKGKDVELRCDPISGHTALYWYRQSLGQGLEFLIYFQGNSAPDKSGLPSDRFSAERTGGSVSTLTIQRTQQEDSAVYLCASSLEGTGGYEQYFGPGTRLTVT.

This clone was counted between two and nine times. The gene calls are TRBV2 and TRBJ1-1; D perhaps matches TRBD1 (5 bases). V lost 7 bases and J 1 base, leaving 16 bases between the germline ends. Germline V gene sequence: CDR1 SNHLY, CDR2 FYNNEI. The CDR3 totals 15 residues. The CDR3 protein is CASTQDAGQNTEAFF. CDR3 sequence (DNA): TGTGCCAGCACCCAAGATGCAGGGCAGAACACTGAAGCTTTCTTT.

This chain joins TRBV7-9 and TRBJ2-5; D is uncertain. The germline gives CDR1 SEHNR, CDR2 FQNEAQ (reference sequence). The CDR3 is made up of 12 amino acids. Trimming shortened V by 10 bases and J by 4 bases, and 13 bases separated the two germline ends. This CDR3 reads CAIQDSRETQYF. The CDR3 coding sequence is TGTGCCATCCAAGACTCGAGAGAGACCCAGTACTTC.

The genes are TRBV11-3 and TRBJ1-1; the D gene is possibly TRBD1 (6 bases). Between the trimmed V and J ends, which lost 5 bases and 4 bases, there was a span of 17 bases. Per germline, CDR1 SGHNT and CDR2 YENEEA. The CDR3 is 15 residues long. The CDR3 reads CASSPRQSRGTEAFF. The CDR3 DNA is TGTGCCAGCAGCCCGCGACAGTCCAGGGGCACTGAAGCTTTCTTT. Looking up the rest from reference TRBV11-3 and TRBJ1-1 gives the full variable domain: EAGVVQSPRYKIIEKKQPVAFWCNPISGHNTLYWYLQNLGQGPELLIRYENEEAVDDSQLPKDRFSAERLKGVDSTLKIQPAELGDSAVYLCASSPRQSRGTEAFFGQGTRLTVV.

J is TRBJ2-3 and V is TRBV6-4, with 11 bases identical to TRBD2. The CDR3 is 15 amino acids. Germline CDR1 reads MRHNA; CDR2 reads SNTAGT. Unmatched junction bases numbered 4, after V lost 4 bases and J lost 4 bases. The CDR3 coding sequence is TGTGCCAGCAGTGCGGTAGCGGGAGGGTCAGATACGCAGTATTTT. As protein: CASSAVAGGSDTQYF.

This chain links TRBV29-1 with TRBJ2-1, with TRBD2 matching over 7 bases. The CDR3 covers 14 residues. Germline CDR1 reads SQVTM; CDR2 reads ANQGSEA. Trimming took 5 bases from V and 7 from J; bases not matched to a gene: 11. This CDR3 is CSVRREWVGNEQFF. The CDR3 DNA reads TGCAGCGTTAGGCGGGAGTGGGTAGGGAATGAGCAGTTCTTC.

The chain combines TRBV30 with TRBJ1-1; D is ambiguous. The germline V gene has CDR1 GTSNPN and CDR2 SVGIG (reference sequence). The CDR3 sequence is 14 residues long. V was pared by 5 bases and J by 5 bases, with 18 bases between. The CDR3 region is CAWAFWARGTEAFF. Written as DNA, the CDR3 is TGTGCCTGGGCCTTTTGGGCAAGAGGGACTGAAGCTTTCTTT.

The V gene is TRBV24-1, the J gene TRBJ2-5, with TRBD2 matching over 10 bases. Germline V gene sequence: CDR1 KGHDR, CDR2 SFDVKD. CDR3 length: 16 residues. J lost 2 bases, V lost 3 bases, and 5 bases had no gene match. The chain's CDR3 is CATSDRLAGAQETQYF. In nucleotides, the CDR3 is TGTGCCACCAGTGATAGGCTAGCGGGGGCTCAAGAGACCCAGTACTTC.

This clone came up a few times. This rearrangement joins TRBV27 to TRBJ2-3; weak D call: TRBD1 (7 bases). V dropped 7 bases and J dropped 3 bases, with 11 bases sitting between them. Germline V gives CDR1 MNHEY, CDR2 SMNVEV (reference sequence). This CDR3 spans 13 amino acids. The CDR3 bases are TGTGCCAGCAAGGGGGGACAGACAGATACGCAGTATTTT. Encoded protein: CASKGGQTDTQYF.

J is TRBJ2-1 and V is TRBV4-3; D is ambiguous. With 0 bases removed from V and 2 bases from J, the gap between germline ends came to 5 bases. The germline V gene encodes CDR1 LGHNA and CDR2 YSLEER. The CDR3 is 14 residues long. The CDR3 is CASSQDAAYNEQFF. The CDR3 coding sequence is TGCGCCAGCAGCCAAGATGCGGCCTACAATGAGCAGTTCTTC.